This T cell receptor (beta chain) was identified in a study of naive and memory T cell subsets. Comment on this clonotype: Its antigen is currently unknown.

General observations from the study: Possibly reflecting memory cells re-expressing CD45RA, a few larger clonotypes occurred in naive repertoires, especially CD8. In naive cells, over 85% of TCR sequences were seen only once. No ground truth validated the naive and memory repertoire findings.

V lost 1 base and J 0 bases, leaving 7 bases between the germline ends. The germline V gene encodes CDR1 LGHDT and CDR2 YNNKEL (reference sequence). The CDR3 totals 15 residues. Two oligonucleotides, mixed equimolar, formed the beta constant-region primer covering TRBC1 and TRBC2. The ligated cDNA underwent four PCR rounds using SP2 and nested alpha and beta constant-region primers. An oligonucleotide with the SP2 primer and a 12-nucleotide UMI was ligated to the cDNA 3' end. Each CDR3 protein is one row after TCRdb ran MiXCR on the UMI-ligation and nested PCR reads. Among under 150,000 distinct CDR3 sequences listed, 15% to 20% were seen once.

The sequencing input was naive CD8+ T cells from blood. This chain uses TRBV3-1 with TRBJ2-1; D gene ambiguous. The receptor was isolated from a human donor in good health. CDR3 DNA sequence: TGTGCCAGCAGCCAAGTGGCAGCCTCCTACAATGAGCAGTTCTTC. It encodes CASSQVAASYNEQFF.